The clone carrying this T cell receptor (beta chain) was observed a handful of times. Antigen unknown. This CDR3 comprises 14 residues. Germline values: CDR1 SQVTM, CDR2 ANQGSEA. These data come from a study of post-analysis software for immune sequencing data. Included in the TCR beta cDNA libraries were unique molecular identifiers. Each CDR3 protein gets one entry after TCRdb re-called the PCR reads with MiXCR. Found here are about 820,000 distinct CDR3 sequences, under 70% of them singletons; the top ten hold roughly 4.4%. Study-wide points: Versus controls, multiple sclerosis patients showed significantly lower diversity (normalized Chao1). Relative to controls, patients had 4 or 5 TRBV segments at higher frequency, with TRBV5-6, TRBV5-1 and TRBV20-1 among these.

The source of this sequence is a girl aged 5-17 years with multiple sclerosis. V gene TRBV29-1 combines with J gene TRBJ2-1, with TRBD2 as a possible D gene (6 bases). With the DNA end fitting TRBJ2-7 better, the J assignment may be wrong. Sequenced sample: blood. The CDR3 sequence: CSASVGSSYNEQYF. The CDR3 region has the DNA TGCAGCGCCTCGGTCGGGAGCTCCTACAATGAGCAGTACTTC.